Below are 23 T cell receptor beta chains sequenced from a single sample in a study of blood T cell repertoires in COVID-19. Clones were sequenced by immunoSEQ multiplex PCR, and TCRdb holds only the in-frame ones, with some missing. The repertoire has about 210,000 clones, approximately 82% of them found once; the top ten carry roughly 12%. The sequencing sample was made of peripheral blood. These receptors came from a woman aged 40 to 50 with acute or convalescent COVID-19.

This chain uses TRBV19 with TRBJ2-7, with 7 bases that match TRBD1. This CDR3 comprises 14 residues. CDR1 is LNHDA, CDR2 SQIVND, per germline (reference sequence). The ends lost 4 bases at V and 6 bases at J; junction bases unmatched: 9. The CDR3 DNA sequence: TGTGCCAGTAGTACCCGACAGGGCCTCTCCGAGCAGTACTTC. Protein product: CASSTRQGLSEQYF.

The V and J genes are TRBV6-5 and TRBJ1-6, with D possibly being TRBD1 (6 bases). Germline-derived CDR1 and CDR2 are MNHEY and SVGAGI. Trimming took off 6 bases at V and 7 bases at J, with 10 bases between the two ends. This CDR3 has 13 residues. The CDR3, as DNA: TGTGCCAGCAGGGCCGACAGGAATTCACCCCTCCACTTT. Translating gives CASRADRNSPLHF.

This rearrangement joins TRBV10-3 to TRBJ2-1; possibly TRBD1 for D (6 bases). The V and J ends lost 10 bases and 0 bases respectively, with 13 bases between them. CDR1 is ENHRY, CDR2 SYGVKD, per germline. The CDR3 runs 14 residues. CDR3 sequence reads: CATLTGPSYNEQFF. DNA for the CDR3: TGTGCCACCCTGACAGGACCCTCCTACAATGAGCAGTTCTTC.

Here the CDR3 DNA reads TGTGCCAGCAGTCCCTCGGACATTCAGTACTTC. Translated: CASSPSDIQYF. The chain recombines TRBV6-1 with TRBJ2-4; D is unclear. The length of the CDR3 is 11 residues. Germline loops: CDR1 MNHNS, CDR2 SASEGT. V was shortened by 5 bases and J by 8 bases, with 7 bases between the two germline ends.

The chain joins TRBV2 to TRBJ2-5; D possibly corresponds to TRBD1 (5 bases). This CDR3 has 12 amino acids. Trimming took off 5 bases at V and 4 bases at J, with 8 bases between the two ends. Germline CDR1 and CDR2: SNHLY and FYNNEI. CDR3 in amino acids: CASSQTGETQYF. In nucleotides, the CDR3 is TGTGCCAGCAGTCAAACAGGAGAGACCCAGTACTTC.

The chain combines TRBV24-1 with TRBJ2-5; a weak D match, TRBD2 (6 bases). Per the germline V gene, CDR1 is KGHDR and CDR2 is SFDVKD. V was trimmed by 7 bases and J by 3 bases, leaving 11 bases between them. The CDR3 sequence is 13 residues long. CDR3 sequence: CATRRTGEETQYF. CDR3 sequence (DNA): TGTGCCACCAGACGGACGGGGGAAGAGACCCAGTACTTC.

The rearrangement uses TRBV18 and TRBJ2-7; D may be TRBD2 (6 bases). Trimming took 6 bases from V and 5 from J, leaving 20 bases between them. There are 15 residues in the CDR3. In germline, CDR1 is KGHSH, CDR2 LQKENI. Written as DNA, the CDR3 is TGTGCCAGCTCGACGACTAGTCTTAGTTCTAACGAGCAGTACTTC. This sequence encodes CASSTTSLSSNEQYF.

The chain links TRBV5-1 to TRBJ2-7; D remains unclear. The CDR3 length is 14 residues. Trimming shortened V by 1 base and J by 2 bases, and 10 bases separated the two germline ends. Per germline, CDR1 SGHRS and CDR2 YFSETQ. CDR3 sequence reads: CASSLTAYTYEQYF. The DNA for the CDR3 is TGCGCCAGCAGCTTGACAGCTTATACCTACGAGCAGTACTTC. Full variable domain (outside the CDR3, taken from reference TRBV5-1 and TRBJ2-7): KAGVTQTPRYLIKTRGQQVTLSCSPISGHRSVSWYQQTPGQGLQFLFEYFSETQRNKGNFPGRFSGRQFSNSRSEMNVSTLELGDSALYLCASSLTAYTYEQYFGPGTRLTVT.

This chain joins TRBV19 and TRBJ1-6; possible D gene TRBD1, 6 bases. Germline lookup yields CDR1 LNHDA and CDR2 SQIVND (reference sequence). V shed 3 bases and J shed 5 bases, with 20 bases lying between them. The CDR3 extends over 18 amino acids. CDR3: CASSMTSGDTPNNSPLHF. The CDR3 DNA sequence: TGTGCCAGTAGTATGACCTCCGGGGACACCCCTAATAATTCACCCCTCCACTTT.

V and J are TRBV29-1 and TRBJ2-5; 7 nucleotides agree with TRBD1. Germline lookup yields CDR1 SQVTM and CDR2 ANQGSEA. The ends lost 7 bases at V and 2 bases at J; junction bases unmatched: 10. The CDR3 consists of 14 residues. The CDR3 DNA reads as TGCAGCGCCACAAGACAGGGACCACAAGAGACCCAGTACTTC. Encoded protein: CSATRQGPQETQYF.

The chain links TRBV19 to TRBJ1-5; no reliable D call. V lost 2 bases to trimming and J lost 2 bases, with 10 bases between them. The CDR3 consists of 15 residues. CDR1 LNHDA and CDR2 SQIVND come from the germline V gene (reference sequence). In nucleotides, the CDR3 is TGTGCCAGTAGTATATTTGGGCAGGGCAATCAGCCCCAGCATTTT. Translating gives CASSIFGQGNQPQHF.

The V and J genes are TRBV18 and TRBJ2-2; 12 bases fit TRBD1. The junction had 6 bases not matched to a gene; V was cut back by 1 base and J by 6 bases. The CDR3 extends over 17 amino acids. Per the germline V gene, CDR1 is KGHSH and CDR2 is LQKENI. The CDR3 sequence is CASSPQGTGGFAGELFF. CDR3 nucleotide sequence: TGTGCCAGCTCACCACAAGGGACAGGGGGCTTTGCCGGGGAGCTGTTTTTT.

CDR3 amino acids: CASSLSRGPYEQYF. CDR3 nucleotide sequence: TGTGCCAGCAGCTTAAGCAGGGGGCCCTACGAGCAGTACTTC. The chain has TRBV7-2 and TRBJ2-7; the match to TRBD1 covers 8 bases. The CDR3 has 14 residues. The V and J ends lost 2 bases and 2 bases, in that order; junction bases with no gene match: 2. Germline V gene sequence: CDR1 SGHTA, CDR2 FQGNSA.

The chain joins TRBV6-5 to TRBJ2-7, with D possibly TRBD1 on 6 matching bases. The CDR3 length is 13 residues. Germline V CDR1 and CDR2: MNHEY, SVGAGI. V gave up 2 bases and J gave up 3 bases, with 8 bases separating them. The CDR3 DNA reads as TGTGCCAGCAGTTACCGAGGGGGCTACGAGCAGTACTTC. It is translated as CASSYRGGYEQYF.

The chain joins TRBV18 to TRBJ1-3, with 8 positions matching TRBD1. Germline assignment: CDR1 KGHSH and CDR2 LQKENI. With V trimmed by 1 base and J by 4 bases, 9 bases remained unmatched. This CDR3 is built from 17 residues. The CDR3 reads CASSPRRQGARGNTIYF. The CDR3 DNA follows: TGTGCCAGCTCACCACGTAGGCAGGGGGCGCGAGGAAACACCATATATTTT. Variable domain in full (rest from reference TRBV18 and TRBJ1-3): NAGVMQNPRHLVRRRGQEARLRCSPMKGHSHVYWYRQLPEEGLKFMVYLQKENIIDESGMPKERFSAEFPKEGPSILRIQQVVRGDSAAYFCASSPRRQGARGNTIYFGEGSWLTVV.

The chain is built from TRBV12-5 and TRBJ2-7, with D perhaps matching TRBD1 (7 bases). With 4 bases removed from V and 8 bases from J, the gap between germline ends came to 15 bases. The CDR3 covers 13 residues. Per germline, CDR1 LGHNT and CDR2 FRNRAP. CDR3 in amino acids: CASGSRGDTKQYF. CDR3 sequence (DNA): TGTGCTAGTGGTTCCAGGGGGGATACGAAGCAGTACTTC. Supplemented by reference TRBV12-5 and TRBJ2-7, the full variable domain reads DARVTQTPRHKVTEMGQEVTMRCQPILGHNTVFWYRQTMMQGLELLAYFRNRAPLDDSGMPKDRFSAEMPDATLATLKIQPSEPRDSAVYFCASGSRGDTKQYFGPGTRLTVT.

This clone has just a few counts. The V call is TRBV30, the J call TRBJ2-7, with 7 positions matching TRBD1. V was pared by 5 bases and J by 4 bases, with 11 bases of the junction left unmatched. The CDR3 consists of 14 residues. Germline lookup yields CDR1 GTSNPN and CDR2 SVGIG (reference sequence). The CDR3 reads CAWGKQGWGYEQYF. CDR3 in DNA: TGTGCCTGGGGAAAACAGGGGTGGGGTTACGAGCAGTACTTC.

This clone was detected a few times. The chain carries TRBV5-1 and TRBJ2-2; TRBD2 matches at 7 bases. The V and J ends lost 0 bases and 5 bases, in that order; junction bases with no gene match: 1. The CDR3 has 14 amino acids. The germline gives CDR1 SGHRS, CDR2 YFSETQ. As DNA, the CDR3 is TGCGCCAGCAGCTTGGACGGGAGGACCGGGGAGCTGTTTTTT. This translates into CASSLDGRTGELFF.

The chain couples TRBV5-1 to TRBJ2-7; D possibly corresponds to TRBD1 (6 bases). In germline, CDR1 is SGHRS, CDR2 YFSETQ. Between the trimmed V and J ends, which lost 1 base and 1 base, there was a span of 15 bases. The CDR3 totals 16 residues. This chain's CDR3 is CASSLWVTGSSYEQYF. In DNA, the CDR3 is TGCGCCAGCAGCTTGTGGGTCACAGGGAGTTCCTACGAGCAGTACTTC.

The rearrangement links TRBV24-1 to TRBJ2-7; TRBD1 aligns across 10 bases. CDR1 is KGHDR and CDR2 is SFDVKD in the germline V gene. The CDR3 sequence is 14 residues long. Losses at the gene ends were 7 bases for V and 6 bases for J; bases not matched to a gene: 8. CDR3 region: CATSVTGGTPEQYF. CDR3 bases: TGTGCCACCAGCGTGACAGGGGGCACGCCCGAGCAGTACTTC.

V is TRBV12-5 and J is TRBJ2-1; 8 nucleotides line up with TRBD2. V dropped 4 bases and J dropped 1; count of bases not matched to a gene: 3. The CDR3 spans 15 residues. Germline loops: CDR1 LGHNT, CDR2 FRNRAP. CDR3 coding DNA: TGTGCTAGTGGTTCCCGACTAGCGTCCTACAATGAGCAGTTCTTC. Its translation: CASGSRLASYNEQFF.

The V call is TRBV5-1, the J call TRBJ1-1, with unresolved D. CDR1 and CDR2 from the germline V gene are SGHRS and YFSETQ. V was clipped by 4 bases and J by 5 bases, with 18 bases between them. This CDR3 spans 15 amino acids. The CDR3 protein is CASSSGIKRFTEAFF. The CDR3 DNA reads as TGCGCCAGCAGCAGCGGGATTAAGAGGTTTACTGAAGCTTTCTTT.

The chain couples TRBV6-5 to TRBJ2-3; a possible D gene is TRBD2 (5 bases). The V and J ends lost 5 bases and 3 bases respectively, with 12 bases between them. Looked up from germline, CDR1 is MNHEY and CDR2 is SVGAGI. This CDR3 contains 14 residues. The CDR3 DNA is TGTGCCAGCAGTCCGGACTCTGAAACAGATACGCAGTATTTT. Encoded protein: CASSPDSETDTQYF.